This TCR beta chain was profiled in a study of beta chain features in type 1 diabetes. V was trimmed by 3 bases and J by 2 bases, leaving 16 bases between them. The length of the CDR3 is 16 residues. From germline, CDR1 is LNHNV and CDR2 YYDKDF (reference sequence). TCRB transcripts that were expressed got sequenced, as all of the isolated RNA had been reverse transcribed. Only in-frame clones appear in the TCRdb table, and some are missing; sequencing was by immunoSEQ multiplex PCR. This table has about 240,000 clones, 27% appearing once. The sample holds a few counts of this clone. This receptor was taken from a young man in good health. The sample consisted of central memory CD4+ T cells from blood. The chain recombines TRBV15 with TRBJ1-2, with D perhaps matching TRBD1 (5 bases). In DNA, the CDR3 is TGTGCCACCAGCAGGATCCGAAGGGACGCAAACTATGGCTACACCTTC. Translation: CATSRIRRDANYGYTF.